This T cell receptor beta chain was obtained from a study of blood T cells in healthy people across ages. Trimming stripped 0 bases from V and 1 base from J, with 8 bases between. Germline CDR1 is SGHAT and CDR2 is FQNNGV. The CDR3 runs 15 residues. Next came a second PCR, run for about 7 to 12 cycles, which used a sample-barcoded 5' primer along with a J-beta primer mix. TCRdb reanalysed the 5' RACE reads using MiXCR and keeps one entry per CDR3 protein. The data hold over 1.5 million distinct CDR3 sequences, with less than 50% observed a single time. This clonotype has more than one count but fewer than ten.

Sample: blood. The receptor was isolated from a woman in her forties in good health. This sequence joins TRBV11-2 and TRBJ2-3; D call uncertain. The CDR3 here is CASSLDPWGTDTQYF. Here the CDR3 DNA reads TGTGCCAGCAGCTTAGATCCGTGGGGCACAGATACGCAGTATTTT. The entire variable domain, with the rest obtained from reference TRBV11-2 and TRBJ2-3, is as follows: EAGVAQSPRYKIIEKRQSVAFWCNPISGHATLYWYQQILGQGPKLLIQFQNNGVVDDSQLPKDRFSAERLKGVDSTLKIQPAKLEDSAVYLCASSLDPWGTDTQYFGPGTRLTVL.